The text below deals with one TCR beta chain. The sample belongs to a study of blood T cell repertoires in COVID-19. Across the whole study: T cells, B-cell-depleted T cells, or PBMCs provided the cDNA or gDNA that served as material.

The repertoire was sequenced with immunoSEQ multiplex PCR; TCRdb's copy has only in-frame clones and lacks some. The table shows 170,000 or so clones, with 80% to 85% occurring only once. The germline CDR1 and CDR2 sequences are LNHNV and YYDKDF (reference sequence). The CDR3 has 17 residues. V lost 1 base and J 8 bases, leaving 21 bases between the germline ends. This receptor was taken from a woman aged 55-75 years with acute or convalescent COVID-19. The gene calls are TRBV15 and TRBJ2-1; D perhaps matches TRBD2 (6 bases). Sequencing was performed on peripheral blood. The CDR3 region has the DNA TGTGCCACCAGCAGAGTGGCGGGGACTGCTAGGGTCGATGAGCAGTTCTTC. It yields the protein CATSRVAGTARVDEQFF.